Sequencing of this T cell receptor beta chain was carried out in a study of shared clonotypes between healthy human individuals. As to this clone: Its specificity is unknown.

Assay: immunoSEQ multiplex PCR; the TCRdb copy retains only in-frame clones and omits some. This repertoire shows roughly 2 million clones, approximately 95% found once; its top ten account for more than 0.1%. Notes on the study in general: Donor clonotype sharing was expected to depend on sequencing depth.

V lost 0 bases and J 2 bases, leaving 5 bases between the germline ends. CDR1 and CDR2 (germline): SGDLS, YYNGEE. This CDR3 spans 14 amino acids. The TCR sequence derives from a man aged 18-30 years in good health. The sequenced sample was naive CD4+ T cells sorted from blood. Subset in this sample: CD45RA+ positively selected. This chain links TRBV9 with TRBJ2-2; no clear D. CDR3 loop: CASSVAINTGELFF. CDR3 nucleotide sequence: TGTGCCAGCAGCGTAGCAATAAACACCGGGGAGCTGTTTTTT.